Presented here are 4 T cell receptor beta chains from one specimen sequenced in a study of CD8 T cells in ankylosing spondylitis (TCRdb year 2017). Library method: 5' RACE. The data were produced on an Illumina HiSeq 2500. Starting from the raw public reads, TCRdb applied fastp trimming at Q25, assembled clones with MiXCR and retained in-frame beta chains. Each entry merges the rows of one CDR3 protein and shows their most common DNA and genes. The sample data list some 800,000 distinct CDR3 sequences, and about 10% of these were observed just once. The ten largest clones represent about 0.49% of the sample. These receptors have no known antigen. Study-wide findings and limitations: A TCR beta motif made up of roughly eight highly homologous amino acid variants appeared to be characteristic of blood from ankylosing spondylitis patients.

The sample taken for sequencing was blood, either unsorted or a sorted T cell fraction (not recorded which). The receptors come from a male donor with ankylosing spondylitis.

Concerning this clonotype itself: Given a much more abundant clone one base away, this may be a read error. V usage is TRBV12-3 or TRBV12-4 and J usage is TRBJ1-2, with TRBD1 matching over 9 bases. The length of the CDR3 is 18 residues. The CDR3 sequence: CARSSYRGPVRSNYGYTF. The CDR3 coding sequence is TGTGCCCGCAGTTCCTACAGGGGGCCAGTAAGGTCTAACTATGGCTACACCTTC.

The rearrangement links TRBV28 to TRBJ2-5; D remains unclear. This CDR3 is 15 amino acids long. CDR1 is MDHEN and CDR2 is SYDVKM in the germline V gene. Deletions cut 5 bases from V and 4 bases from J, with 17 bases between. In DNA form, the CDR3 reads TGTGCCAGCAGTCTTACATTGATGCTAGGAGAGACCCAGTACTTC. It codes for CASSLTLMLGETQYF.

This clonotype was seen more than once but under ten times. The rearrangement uses TRBV6-2 or TRBV6-3 and TRBJ2-2; D is unclear. The length of the CDR3 is 13 residues. V dropped 6 bases and J dropped 7 bases, with 12 bases sitting between them. Germline CDR1 is MNHEY and CDR2 is SVGEGT. CDR3 protein: CASRGYVLGELFF. In nucleotides, the CDR3 is TGTGCCAGCAGGGGGTATGTCCTCGGGGAGCTGTTTTTT.

In this sample, this clonotype turned up a few times. The chain has TRBV11-3 and TRBJ2-2, with D perhaps matching TRBD1 or TRBD2 (6 bases each). Germline V CDR1 and CDR2: SGHNT, YENEEA. Trimming removed 4 bases at V and 5 bases at J, with 20 bases between. The CDR3 length is 17 residues. CDR3 nucleotides: TGTGCCAGCAGCTCGAGCTTCACGGGGGCTCGTACCGGGGAGCTGTTTTTT. Translated, it gives CASSSSFTGARTGELFF.